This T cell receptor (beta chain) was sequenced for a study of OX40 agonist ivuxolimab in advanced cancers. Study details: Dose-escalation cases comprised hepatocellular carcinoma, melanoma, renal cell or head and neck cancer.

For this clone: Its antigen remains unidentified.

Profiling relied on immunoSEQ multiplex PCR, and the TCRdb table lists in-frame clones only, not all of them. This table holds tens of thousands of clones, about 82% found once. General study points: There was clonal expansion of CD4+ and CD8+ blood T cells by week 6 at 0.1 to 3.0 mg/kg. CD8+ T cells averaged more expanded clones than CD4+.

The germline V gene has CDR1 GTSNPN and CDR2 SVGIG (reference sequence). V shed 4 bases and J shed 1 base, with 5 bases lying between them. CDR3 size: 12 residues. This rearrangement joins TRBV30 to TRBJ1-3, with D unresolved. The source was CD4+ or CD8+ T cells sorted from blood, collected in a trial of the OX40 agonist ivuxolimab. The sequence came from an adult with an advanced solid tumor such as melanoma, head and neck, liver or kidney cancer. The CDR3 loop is CAWKRSGNTIYF. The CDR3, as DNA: TGTGCCTGGAAGCGTTCTGGAAACACCATATATTTT. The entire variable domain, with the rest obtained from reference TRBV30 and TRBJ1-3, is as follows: SQTIHQWPATLVQPVGSPLSLECTVEGTSNPNLYWYRQAAGRGLQLLFYSVGIGQISSEVPQNLSASRPQDRQFILSSKKLLLSDSGFYLCAWKRSGNTIYFGEGSWLTVV.